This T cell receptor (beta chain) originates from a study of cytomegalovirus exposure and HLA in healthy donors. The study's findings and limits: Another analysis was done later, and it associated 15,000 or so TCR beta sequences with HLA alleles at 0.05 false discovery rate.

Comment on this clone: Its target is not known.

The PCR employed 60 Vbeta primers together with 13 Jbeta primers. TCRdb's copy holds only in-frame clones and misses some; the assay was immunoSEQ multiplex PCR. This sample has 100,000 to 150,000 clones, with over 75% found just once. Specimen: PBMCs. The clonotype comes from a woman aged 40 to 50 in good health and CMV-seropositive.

The CDR3 protein is CASSFSGVPDTQYF. In DNA form, the CDR3 reads TGTGCCAGCAGCTTTTCAGGGGTTCCAGATACGCAGTATTTT. The chain couples TRBV7-8 to TRBJ2-3, with D possibly matching TRBD1 (6 bases). The V end was cut by 3 bases, the J end by 4 bases, with 11 bases between. From germline, CDR1 is SGHVS and CDR2 FQNEAQ. This CDR3 is built from 14 residues.